The 24 T cell receptor beta chains below were found in one sample sequenced in a study of blood T cell repertoires in COVID-19. The table came from immunoSEQ multiplex PCR; TCRdb's copy has only in-frame clones and leaves some out. The repertoire holds around 41,000 clones, about 88% seen once, with about 4.8% in the top ten. Sequencing was carried out using peripheral blood. Receptors originate from a human donor in a cohort sampled during active COVID-19.

This chain connects TRBV19 to TRBJ2-5; no clear D gene. This CDR3 has 13 amino acids. CDR1 and CDR2 from the germline V gene are LNHDA and SQIVND (reference sequence). Between the trimmed V and J ends, which lost 5 bases and 5 bases, there was a span of 12 bases. CDR3 region: CASSDNHGETQYF. The CDR3 nucleotides are TGTGCCAGTAGTGACAATCATGGGGAGACCCAGTACTTC. Full variable domain (outside the CDR3, taken from reference TRBV19 and TRBJ2-5): DGGITQSPKYLFRKEGQNVTLSCEQNLNHDAMYWYRQDPGQGLRLIYYSQIVNDFQKGDIAEGYSVSREKKESFPLTVTSAQKNPTAFYLCASSDNHGETQYFGPGTRLLVL.

The CDR3 spells CASSGTGFNQPQHF. CDR3 DNA sequence: TGTGCCAGCTCCGGGACAGGGTTCAATCAGCCCCAGCATTTT. The gene calls are TRBV6-5 and TRBJ1-5; TRBD1 matches at 9 bases. The CDR3 sequence is 14 residues long. The trim removed 8 bases at V and 3 bases at J, leaving 5 bases unmatched. Per the germline V gene, CDR1 is MNHEY and CDR2 is SVGAGI.

This rearrangement joins TRBV18 to TRBJ1-5; TRBD1 matches 7 bases. Germline V gives CDR1 KGHSH, CDR2 LQKENI. The CDR3 spans 16 residues. The V gene end was trimmed by 3 bases and the J gene end by 4 bases; junction bases not matched to a gene: 9. Here the CDR3 DNA reads TGTGCCAGCTCACCTCATACAGGGGTAGAAAATCAGCCCCAGCATTTT. Amino acids: CASSPHTGVENQPQHF.

The chain carries TRBV30 and TRBJ2-7; a possible D gene is TRBD1 (5 bases). The CDR3 has 14 residues. V was pared by 2 bases and J by 3 bases, with 14 bases between. Germline CDR1 is GTSNPN and CDR2 is SVGIG (reference sequence). CDR3 protein: CAWSFMQGNYEQYF. The CDR3 DNA reads TGTGCCTGGAGTTTTATGCAGGGAAACTACGAGCAGTACTTC.

This clone has a single count. The V gene is TRBV7-6, the J gene TRBJ1-3, with D possibly being TRBD1 (6 bases). Germline CDR1 is SGHVS and CDR2 is FNYEAQ. V was cut by 5 bases and J by 0 bases, with 14 bases left in between. CDR3 length: 16 amino acids. The CDR3 DNA follows: TGTGCCAGCAGCCCTAATCGACAGGTCTCTGGAAACACCATATATTTT. Translating it yields CASSPNRQVSGNTIYF.

The chain combines TRBV5-1 with TRBJ1-6; D perhaps matches TRBD1 (5 bases). The CDR3 contains 18 residues. V was trimmed by 0 bases and J by 6 bases, leaving 19 bases between them. CDR1 is SGHRS and CDR2 is YFSETQ in the germline V gene. CDR3 bases: TGCGCCAGCAGCTTGGTGGGGGGAACAACCGGGGGTAATTCACCCCTCCACTTT. Protein product: CASSLVGGTTGGNSPLHF.

The chain carries TRBV6-2 or TRBV6-3 and TRBJ2-3; 9 bases are shared with TRBD2. The CDR3 runs 18 residues. The V gene end was trimmed by 0 bases and the J gene end by 6 bases; junction bases not matched to a gene: 13. Looked up from germline, CDR1 is MNHEY and CDR2 is SVGEGT. The CDR3 reads CASSYSMREGLGGDTQYF. CDR3 nucleotide sequence: TGTGCCAGCAGTTACTCGATGCGGGAGGGCCTCGGTGGGGATACGCAGTATTTT.

This chain links TRBV7-8 with TRBJ2-1; the match to TRBD2 covers 10 bases. Trimming cost V 5 bases and J 10 bases; bases outside gene matches: 2. Germline CDR1 is SGHVS and CDR2 is FQNEAQ. The CDR3 has 12 amino acids. The DNA for the CDR3 is TGTGCCAGCAGCGTGACTAGCGGGGAGCAGTTCTTC. It encodes CASSVTSGEQFF.

This clone was counted only a few times. The rearrangement links TRBV15 to TRBJ2-1, with 9 bases matching TRBD1. The ends lost 0 bases at V and 12 bases at J; junction bases unmatched: 12. CDR3 length: 16 amino acids. Germline CDR1 is LNHNV and CDR2 is YYDKDF (reference sequence). The CDR3 protein is CATSRDPPTGGTRQFF. CDR3 coding DNA: TGTGCCACCAGCAGAGATCCCCCGACAGGGGGTACGCGGCAGTTCTTC.

The chain uses TRBV6-5 and TRBJ2-3, with a possible D match to TRBD1 (5 bases). Germline CDR1 is MNHEY and CDR2 is SVGAGI. This CDR3 is 15 amino acids long. Trimming took 6 bases from V and 5 from J, leaving 18 bases between them. For the CDR3, the DNA is TGTGCCAGCAGGCCCGGGTCAGGGAAGGGAGATACGCAGTATTTT. Amino acid sequence: CASRPGSGKGDTQYF.

The chain couples TRBV28 to TRBJ1-1; 7 positions match TRBD1. The germline CDR1 and CDR2 sequences are MDHEN and SYDVKM. This CDR3 has 13 residues. Losses at the gene ends were 6 bases for V and 5 bases for J; bases not matched to a gene: 6. The CDR3 is CASSHRGGTEAFF. The CDR3 DNA follows: TGTGCCAGCAGCCACAGGGGCGGGACTGAAGCTTTCTTT.

The CDR3 DNA is TGTGCCAGCATCCCTGGGACAGGGCACGAGACCCAGTACTTC. This encodes CASIPGTGHETQYF. The chain recombines TRBV2 with TRBJ2-5, with 9 bases fitting TRBD1. CDR3 size: 14 residues. CDR1 and CDR2 from the germline V gene are SNHLY and FYNNEI. V was pared by 7 bases and J by 5 bases, with 8 bases of the junction left unmatched.

The V and J genes are TRBV5-1 and TRBJ1-2; TRBD1 is a possible D gene (6 bases). The germline V gene encodes CDR1 SGHRS and CDR2 YFSETQ. The V and J ends lost 0 bases and 7 bases respectively, with 13 bases between them. This CDR3 has 14 residues. CDR3 DNA sequence: TGCGCCAGCAGCTTGGTACAGGGAGATACTGGCTACACCTTC. It encodes CASSLVQGDTGYTF.

The genes are TRBV7-9 and TRBJ2-7, with 8 bases that match TRBD2. After removal of 5 bases from V and 5 bases from J, the junction contained 11 bases not matched to a gene. CDR1 SEHNR and CDR2 FQNEAQ come from the germline V gene (reference sequence). The CDR3 runs to 15 residues. CDR3 nucleotide sequence: TGTGCCAGCAGCCGTTCCCCGGGACTAGGTAACGAGCAGTACTTC. This encodes CASSRSPGLGNEQYF.

This chain uses TRBV3-1 (or the pseudogene TRBV3-2) with TRBJ1-3, with D uncertain. CDR1 is LGHDT and CDR2 is YNNKEL in the germline V gene (reference sequence). Trimming shortened V by 1 base and J by 2 bases, and 6 bases separated the two germline ends. The CDR3 length is 14 residues. The CDR3 DNA reads TGTGCCAGCAGCCAAGTGAGCCCTGGAAACACCATATATTTT. Translated, it gives CASSQVSPGNTIYF.

V gene TRBV6-2 or TRBV6-3 combines with J gene TRBJ2-7; a possible D gene is TRBD1 (5 bases). The CDR3 totals 14 residues. Germline-derived CDR1 and CDR2 are MNHEY and SVGEGT. V lost 0 bases to trimming and J lost 7 bases, with 13 bases between them. The CDR3 DNA is TGTGCCAGCAGTTACTCGGGTGGGGCGTTTGAGCAGTACTTC. This codes for CASSYSGGAFEQYF.

This chain joins TRBV15 and TRBJ2-3; D call uncertain. Trimming cost V 3 bases and J 3 bases, with 10 bases left between them. Germline-derived CDR1 and CDR2 are LNHNV and YYDKDF (reference sequence). This CDR3 region has 14 residues. CDR3 coding DNA: TGTGCCACCAGCAGGGAGATCGGGACAGATACGCAGTATTTT. Translation: CATSREIGTDTQYF. Full variable domain (rest looked up from reference TRBV15 and TRBJ2-3): DAMVIQNPRYQVTQFGKPVTLSCSQTLNHNVMYWYQQKSSQAPKLLFHYYDKDFNNEADTPDNFQSRRPNTSFCFLDIRSPGLGDTAMYLCATSREIGTDTQYFGPGTRLTVL.

The chain combines TRBV24-1 with TRBJ1-1; 9 bases match TRBD1. The CDR3 has 16 amino acids. The junction had 7 bases not matched to a gene; V was cut back by 2 bases and J by 4 bases. Germline CDR1 and CDR2: KGHDR and SFDVKD. The CDR3 DNA is TGTGCCACCAGTGATTCAAAGGGGACAGGGAGCACTGAAGCTTTCTTT. It yields the protein CATSDSKGTGSTEAFF.

To note about this clone: Compared with germline, one end of the junction differs, possibly owing to a read error. The gene calls are TRBV11-2 and TRBJ2-1; TRBD1 might be the D (6 bases). From germline, CDR1 is SGHAT and CDR2 FQNNGV. The CDR3 runs 12 residues. In DNA form, the CDR3 reads TGTGCCAGCAGCCCTACCGGACAGTTTGGGATCTTC. This gives the protein CASSPTGQFGIF.

The J gene is TRBJ2-7, the V gene TRBV7-2; unclear D gene. This CDR3 is 14 amino acids long. Per germline, CDR1 SGHTA and CDR2 FQGNSA. With 2 bases removed from V and 4 bases from J, the gap between germline ends came to 12 bases. The CDR3 nucleotides are TGTGCCAGCAGCTTATCGGCCACGGGTTACGAGCAGTACTTC. Translation gives CASSLSATGYEQYF.

V gene TRBV30 combines with J gene TRBJ2-7; TRBD2 might be the D (7 bases). CDR3 size: 14 residues. Per germline, CDR1 GTSNPN and CDR2 SVGIG (reference sequence). Between the trimmed V and J ends, which lost 5 bases and 0 bases, there was a span of 14 bases. Here the CDR3 DNA reads TGTGCCTGGGGTTGGGGGGGCCTCTCCTACGAGCAGTACTTC. It codes for CAWGWGGLSYEQYF.

The J gene is TRBJ2-3, the V gene TRBV11-3; the match to TRBD2 covers 9 bases. Trimming removed 3 bases from V and 3 bases from J; junction bases left unmatched: 7. Per the germline V gene, CDR1 is SGHNT and CDR2 is YENEEA. The CDR3 length is 16 residues. The CDR3 nucleotides are TGTGCCAGCAGCTTCGGTAGCGGGAGTAAAACAGATACGCAGTATTTT. This encodes CASSFGSGSKTDTQYF.

This clone was picked up one time. The V and J genes are TRBV3-1 (or the pseudogene TRBV3-2) and TRBJ2-7; D possibly corresponds to TRBD2 (6 bases). The V end was cut by 1 base, the J end by 0 bases, with 10 bases between. The CDR3 is made up of 15 amino acids. Germline CDR1 reads LGHDT; CDR2 reads YNNKEL (reference sequence). The CDR3 DNA reads as TGTGCCAGCAGCCAAGTCCCCGGGAGCTCCTACGAGCAGTACTTC. Amino acid sequence: CASSQVPGSSYEQYF.

The chain links TRBV19 to TRBJ2-3; 9 positions agree with TRBD2. This CDR3 contains 16 residues. V gave up 5 bases and J gave up 2 bases; unmatched junction bases: 8. Germline V gene sequence: CDR1 LNHDA, CDR2 SQIVND (reference sequence). CDR3 sequence: CASSSRLAELTDTQYF. The CDR3 nucleotides read TGTGCCAGTAGTTCACGACTAGCGGAGCTCACAGATACGCAGTATTTT.